The clone carrying this TCR beta chain occurred a few times. This entry is derived from a study of T-cell reconstitution after alpha-beta-depleted transplantation in children. The TCRbeta library incorporated unique molecular identifiers. TCRdb reanalysed the PCR reads using MiXCR and keeps one entry per CDR3 protein. The sample includes hundreds of thousands of distinct CDR3 sequences, about 9.2% of them seen just once. The ends were cut back, 5 bases at V and 1 base at J, with 13 bases in the middle. Germline loops: CDR1 SGHRS, CDR2 YFSETQ. The CDR3 extends over 14 amino acids. The material sequenced was PBMCs from the stem cell graft donor, taken from the stem cell graft. The sequence was collected from a human donor who donated a stem cell graft to a child with acute lymphoblastic leukemia. The rearrangement uses TRBV5-1 and TRBJ2-7, with unresolved D. This CDR3 reads CASSSIRSSYEQYF. The CDR3 DNA follows: TGCGCCAGCAGTTCGATCAGGTCTTCCTACGAGCAGTACTTC.